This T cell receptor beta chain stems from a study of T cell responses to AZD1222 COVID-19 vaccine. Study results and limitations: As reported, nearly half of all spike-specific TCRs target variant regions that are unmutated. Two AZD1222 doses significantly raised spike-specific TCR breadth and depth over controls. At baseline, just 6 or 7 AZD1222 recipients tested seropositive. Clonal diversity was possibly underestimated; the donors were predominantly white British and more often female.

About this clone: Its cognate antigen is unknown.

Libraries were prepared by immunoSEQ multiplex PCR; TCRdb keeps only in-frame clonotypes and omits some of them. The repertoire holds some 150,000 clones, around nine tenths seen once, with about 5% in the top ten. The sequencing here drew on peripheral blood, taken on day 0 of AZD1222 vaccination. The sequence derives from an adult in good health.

The CDR3 coding sequence is TGTGCCAGCACCAAGGGGCAGGGTTCCTACGAGCAGTACTTC. Translation gives CASTKGQGSYEQYF. V gene TRBV6-5 combines with J gene TRBJ2-7; perhaps TRBD1 as D (5 bases). Germline V gene data show CDR1 as MNHEY and CDR2 as SVGAGI. The ends were cut back, 7 bases at V and 1 base at J, with 14 bases in the middle. The CDR3 spans 14 residues.